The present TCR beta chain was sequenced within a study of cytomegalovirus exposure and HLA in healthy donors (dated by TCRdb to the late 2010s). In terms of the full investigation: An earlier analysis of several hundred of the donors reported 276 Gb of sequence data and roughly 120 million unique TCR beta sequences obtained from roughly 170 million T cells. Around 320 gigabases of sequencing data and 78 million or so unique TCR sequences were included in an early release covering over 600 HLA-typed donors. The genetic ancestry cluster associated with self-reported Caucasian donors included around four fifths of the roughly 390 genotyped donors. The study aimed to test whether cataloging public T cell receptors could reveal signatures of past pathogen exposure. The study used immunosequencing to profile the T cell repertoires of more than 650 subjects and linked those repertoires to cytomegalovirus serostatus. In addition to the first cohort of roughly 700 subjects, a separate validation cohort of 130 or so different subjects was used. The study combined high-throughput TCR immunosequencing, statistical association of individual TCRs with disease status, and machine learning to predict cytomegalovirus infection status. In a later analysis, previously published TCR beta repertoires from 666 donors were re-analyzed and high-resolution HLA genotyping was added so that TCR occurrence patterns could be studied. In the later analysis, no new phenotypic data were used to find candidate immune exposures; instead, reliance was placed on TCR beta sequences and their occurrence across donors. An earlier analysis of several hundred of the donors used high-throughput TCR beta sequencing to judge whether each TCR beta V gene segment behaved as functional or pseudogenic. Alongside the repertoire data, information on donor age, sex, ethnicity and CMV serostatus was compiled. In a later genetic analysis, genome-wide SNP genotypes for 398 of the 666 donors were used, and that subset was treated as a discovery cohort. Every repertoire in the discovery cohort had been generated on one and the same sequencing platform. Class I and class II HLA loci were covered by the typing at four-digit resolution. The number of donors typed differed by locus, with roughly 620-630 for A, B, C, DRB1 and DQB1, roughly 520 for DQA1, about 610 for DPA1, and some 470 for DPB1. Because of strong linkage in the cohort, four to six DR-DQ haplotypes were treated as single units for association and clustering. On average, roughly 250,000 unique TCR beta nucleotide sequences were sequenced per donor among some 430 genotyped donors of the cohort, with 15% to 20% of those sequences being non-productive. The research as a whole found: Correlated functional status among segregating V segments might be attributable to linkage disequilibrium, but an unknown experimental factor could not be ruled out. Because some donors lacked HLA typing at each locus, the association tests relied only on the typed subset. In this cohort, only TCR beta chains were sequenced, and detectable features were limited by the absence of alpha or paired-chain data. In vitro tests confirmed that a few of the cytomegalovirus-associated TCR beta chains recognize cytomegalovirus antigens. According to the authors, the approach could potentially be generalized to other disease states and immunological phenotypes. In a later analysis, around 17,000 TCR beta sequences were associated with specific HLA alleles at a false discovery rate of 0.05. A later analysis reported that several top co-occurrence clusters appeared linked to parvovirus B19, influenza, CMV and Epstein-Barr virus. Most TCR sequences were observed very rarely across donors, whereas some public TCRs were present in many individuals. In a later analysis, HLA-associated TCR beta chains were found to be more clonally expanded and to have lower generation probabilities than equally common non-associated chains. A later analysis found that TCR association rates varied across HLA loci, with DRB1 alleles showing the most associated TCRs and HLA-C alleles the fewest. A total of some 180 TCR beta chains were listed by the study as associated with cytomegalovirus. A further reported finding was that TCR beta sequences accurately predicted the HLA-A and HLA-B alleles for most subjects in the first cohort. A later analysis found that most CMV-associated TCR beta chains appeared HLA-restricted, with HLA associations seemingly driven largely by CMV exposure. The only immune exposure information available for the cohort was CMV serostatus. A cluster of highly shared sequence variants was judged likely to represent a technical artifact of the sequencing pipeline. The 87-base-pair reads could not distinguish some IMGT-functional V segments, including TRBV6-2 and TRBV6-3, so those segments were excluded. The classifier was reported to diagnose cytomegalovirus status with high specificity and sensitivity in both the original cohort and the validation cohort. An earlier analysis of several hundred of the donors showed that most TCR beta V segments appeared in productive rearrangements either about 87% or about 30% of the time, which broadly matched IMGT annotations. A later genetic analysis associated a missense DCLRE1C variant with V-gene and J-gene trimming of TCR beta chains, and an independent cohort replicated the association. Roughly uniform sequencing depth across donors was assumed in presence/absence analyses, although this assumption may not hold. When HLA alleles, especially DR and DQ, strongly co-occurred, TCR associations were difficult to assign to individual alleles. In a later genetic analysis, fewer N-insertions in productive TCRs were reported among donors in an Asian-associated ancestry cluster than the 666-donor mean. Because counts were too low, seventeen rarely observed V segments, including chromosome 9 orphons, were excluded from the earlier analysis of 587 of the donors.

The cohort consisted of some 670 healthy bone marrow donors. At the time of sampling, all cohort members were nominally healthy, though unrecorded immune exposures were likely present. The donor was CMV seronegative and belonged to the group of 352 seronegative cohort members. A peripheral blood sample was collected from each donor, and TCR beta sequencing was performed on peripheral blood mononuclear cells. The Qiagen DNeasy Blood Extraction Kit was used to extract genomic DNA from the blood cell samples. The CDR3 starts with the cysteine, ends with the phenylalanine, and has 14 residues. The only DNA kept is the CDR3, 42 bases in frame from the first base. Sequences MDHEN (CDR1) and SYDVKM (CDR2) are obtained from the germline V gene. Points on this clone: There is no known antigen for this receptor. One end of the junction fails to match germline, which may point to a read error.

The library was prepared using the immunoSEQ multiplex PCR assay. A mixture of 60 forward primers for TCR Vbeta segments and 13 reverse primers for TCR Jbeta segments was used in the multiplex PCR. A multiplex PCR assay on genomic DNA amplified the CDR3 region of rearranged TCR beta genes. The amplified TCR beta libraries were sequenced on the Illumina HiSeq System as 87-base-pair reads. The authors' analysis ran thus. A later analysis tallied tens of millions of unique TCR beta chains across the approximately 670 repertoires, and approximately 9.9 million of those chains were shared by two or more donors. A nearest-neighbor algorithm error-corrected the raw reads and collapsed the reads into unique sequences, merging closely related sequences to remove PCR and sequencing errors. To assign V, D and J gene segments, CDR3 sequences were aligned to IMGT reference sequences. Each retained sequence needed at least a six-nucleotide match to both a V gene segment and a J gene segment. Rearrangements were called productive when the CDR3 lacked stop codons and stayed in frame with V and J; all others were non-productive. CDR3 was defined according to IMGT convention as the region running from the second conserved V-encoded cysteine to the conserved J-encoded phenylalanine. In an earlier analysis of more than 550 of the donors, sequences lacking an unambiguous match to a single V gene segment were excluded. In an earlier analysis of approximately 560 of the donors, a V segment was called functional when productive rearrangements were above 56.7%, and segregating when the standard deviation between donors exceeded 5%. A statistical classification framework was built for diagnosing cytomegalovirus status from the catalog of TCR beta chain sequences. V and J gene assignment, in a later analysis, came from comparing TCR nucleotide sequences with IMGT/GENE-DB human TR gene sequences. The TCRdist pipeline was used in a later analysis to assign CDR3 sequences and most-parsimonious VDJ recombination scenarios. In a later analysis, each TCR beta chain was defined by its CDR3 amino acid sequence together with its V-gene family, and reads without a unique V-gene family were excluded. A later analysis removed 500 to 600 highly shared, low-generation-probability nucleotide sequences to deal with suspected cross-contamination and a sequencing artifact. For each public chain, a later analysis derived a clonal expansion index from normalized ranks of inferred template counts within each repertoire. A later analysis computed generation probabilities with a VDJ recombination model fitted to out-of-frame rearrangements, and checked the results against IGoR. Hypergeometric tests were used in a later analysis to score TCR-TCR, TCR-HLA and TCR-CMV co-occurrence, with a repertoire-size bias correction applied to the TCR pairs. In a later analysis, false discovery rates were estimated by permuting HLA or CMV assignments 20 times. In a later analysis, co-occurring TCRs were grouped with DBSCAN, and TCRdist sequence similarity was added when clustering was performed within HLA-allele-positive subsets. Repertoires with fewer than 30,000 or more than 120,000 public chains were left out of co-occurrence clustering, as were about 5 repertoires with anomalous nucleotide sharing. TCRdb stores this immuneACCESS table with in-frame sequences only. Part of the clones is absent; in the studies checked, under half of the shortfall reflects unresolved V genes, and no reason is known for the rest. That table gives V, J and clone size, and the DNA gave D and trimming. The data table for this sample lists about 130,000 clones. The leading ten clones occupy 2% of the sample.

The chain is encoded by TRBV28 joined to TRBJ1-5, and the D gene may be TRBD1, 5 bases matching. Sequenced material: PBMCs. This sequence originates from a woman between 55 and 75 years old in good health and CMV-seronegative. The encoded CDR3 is CASIPGLSSQPQHF. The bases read TGTGCCAGCATCCCAGGGCTCAGCAGTCAGCCCCAGCATTTT.